This T cell receptor (beta chain) was captured by sequencing in a study of early T cells in non-severe SARS-CoV-2 infection. Turning to the study itself: Sequencing was performed on bulk RNA from unsorted whole blood, leaving chains unpaired. Study outcomes and limitations: Matching with VDJdb favored anti-spike CD8 responses (missing private and CD4 specificities).

Researchers attached unique molecular identifiers to individual cDNA molecules. A single record per CDR3 protein comes from TCRdb applying MiXCR to the 5' RACE reads. The sample has fewer than 120,000 distinct CDR3 sequences, over 10% seen once. Trimming cost V 4 bases and J 3 bases; bases outside gene matches: 6. The CDR3 spans 17 residues. Germline CDR1 is SGDLS and CDR2 is YYNGEE. About this clonotype itself: Its antigen remains unidentified.

The sequences come from whole blood, collected at baseline. This clonotype originated in an adult who was a healthcare worker with PCR-confirmed SARS-CoV-2 infection or an uninfected control (not recorded which). J is TRBJ2-3 and V is TRBV9, with 15 bases fitting TRBD2. DNA for the CDR3: TGTGCCAGCAGCCTCGGACTAGCGGGGGGGCCTACAGATACGCAGTATTTT. The encoded protein is CASSLGLAGGPTDTQYF.